These 20 T cell receptor beta chains were sequenced from one sample in a study of cytomegalovirus exposure and HLA in healthy donors (dated by TCRdb to about 2017). The receptor library was made with the immunoSEQ multiplex PCR assay. The multiplex PCR relied on a mix of 60 forward primers for TCR Vbeta segments and 13 reverse primers for TCR Jbeta segments. TCRdb holds this immuneACCESS table with in-frame rearrangements only. Some clones are missing; in checked studies, unresolved V genes explain under half, and the rest has no known cause. The sample records about 220,000 clones, more than 65% of which are singletons. The ten largest clones capture less than 2% of the sample. What was sequenced was PBMCs. The receptors were sampled from a woman aged 25 to 39 in good health and CMV-seronegative.

The chain joins TRBV5-5 to TRBJ2-2; 11 nucleotides agree with TRBD1. The CDR3 is 16 amino acids. Germline lookup yields CDR1 SGHKS and CDR2 YYEKEE (reference sequence). Trimming removed 0 bases from V and 5 bases from J; junction bases left unmatched: 3. The CDR3, as DNA: TGTGCCAGCAGCTTGGCGGGGACAGGGGGGACCGGGGAGCTGTTTTTT. It yields the protein CASSLAGTGGTGELFF.

This rearrangement joins TRBV10-3 to TRBJ2-3; a weak D match, TRBD2 (5 bases). V lost 7 bases, J lost 7 bases, and 9 bases lay in between. This CDR3 is built from 11 residues. Germline V CDR1 and CDR2: ENHRY, SYGVKD. This CDR3 is CAITAGNTQYF. In DNA form, the CDR3 reads TGTGCCATCACCGCGGGTAATACGCAGTATTTT.

This clone has a single count. The chain combines TRBV6-5 with TRBJ2-5; the match to TRBD2 covers 7 bases. Unmatched junction bases numbered 5, after V lost 0 bases and J lost 4 bases. The length of the CDR3 is 15 residues. Germline V gene lookup returns CDR1 MNHEY and CDR2 SVGAGI. CDR3 loop: CASSYSASGRETQYF. The CDR3 nucleotides are TGTGCCAGCAGTTACTCGGCTAGCGGAAGAGAGACCCAGTACTTC.

The J gene is TRBJ1-5, the V gene TRBV6-4; D gene unclear. The CDR3 extends over 14 amino acids. Germline V gene sequence: CDR1 MRHNA, CDR2 SNTAGT. V was cut by 4 bases and J by 2 bases, with 9 bases left in between. CDR3 nucleotides: TGTGCCAGCAGTGCCCCCAGTTGCAATCAGCCCCAGCATTTT. The encoded protein is CASSAPSCNQPQHF.

As regards this clone: A junction end diverges from the germline sequence, so it may reflect a read error. This CDR3 is also generated by other DNA sequences in the sample. The chain links TRBV9 to TRBJ1-6, with D possibly matching TRBD1 (5 bases). The CDR3 spans 14 residues. The germline V gene has CDR1 SGDLS and CDR2 YYNGEE. The CDR3 DNA sequence: TGTGCCAGCAGCTACAGACAGAATAATTCCCCCCTCCACTTT. Protein: CASSYRQNNSPLHF.

V usage is TRBV12-2 and J usage is TRBJ2-5; TRBD2 reflects the table's D call only, with no check against the DNA. TRBV12-2 is given as a pseudogene. CDR3 length equals 16 residues. The CDR3 is CASRLRERGNQETQYF. CDR3 nucleotides: TGTGCAAGTCGCTTAAGGGAGCGGGGGAACCAAGAGACCCAGTACTTC.

The gene calls are TRBV4-1 and TRBJ2-6; 8 positions agree with TRBD2. V gave up 6 bases and J gave up 2 bases; unmatched junction bases: 9. The germline V gene has CDR1 MGHRA and CDR2 YSYEKL. The CDR3 sequence is 17 residues long. The CDR3 is CASRVAGPWPGANVLTF. In nucleotides, the CDR3 is TGCGCCAGCAGGGTAGCGGGACCTTGGCCTGGGGCCAACGTCCTGACTTTC.

V and J are TRBV6-1 and TRBJ2-3, with D possibly matching TRBD2 (5 bases). Germline V lookup: CDR1 MNHNS, CDR2 SASEGT. The V end lost 6 bases, the J end lost 4 bases, and 23 bases lay between the germline ends. CDR3 length: 17 amino acids. Written as DNA, the CDR3 is TGTGCCAGCAGAGAACCCCGGGCAGCTACTAGGGCAGATACGCAGTATTTT. This translates into CASREPRAATRADTQYF.

V usage is TRBV5-1 and J usage is TRBJ1-1; the match to TRBD1 covers 9 bases. CDR1 and CDR2 from the germline V gene are SGHRS and YFSETQ. With V trimmed by 5 bases and J by 11 bases, 13 bases remained unmatched. There are 14 residues in the CDR3. The CDR3 region is CASRAGQGGMEAFF. The CDR3 DNA reads TGCGCCAGCAGGGCGGGACAGGGAGGGATGGAGGCTTTCTTT.

The rearrangement joins TRBV30 to TRBJ2-2; maybe TRBD1 (5 bases). The CDR3 is 14 amino acids. Deletions cut 5 bases from V and 6 bases from J, with 16 bases between. Germline V CDR1 and CDR2: GTSNPN, SVGIG (reference sequence). This CDR3 is CAWGPGPNPGELFF. CDR3 nucleotides: TGTGCCTGGGGTCCAGGGCCCAATCCCGGGGAGCTGTTTTTT.

A word on this clone: At one of its ends the junction is not consistent with the germline gene, which may arise from a read error. This chain joins TRBV6-1 and TRBJ1-6, with D unresolved. CDR3 length equals 12 residues. The germline gives CDR1 MNHNS, CDR2 SASEGT. CDR3 bases: TGTGCCAGCAGCCCGCCTAATCCACCCCTCCACTTT. It yields the protein CASSPPNPPLHF.

Regarding this clone: Distinct nucleotide sequences in the sample also encode this CDR3. The chain has TRBV18 and TRBJ1-1; a weak D match, TRBD1 (5 bases). Trimming left V 6 bases short and J 0 bases short, with 20 bases between. The CDR3 spans 17 residues. Germline CDR1 and CDR2: KGHSH and LQKENI. The CDR3 coding sequence is TGTGCCAGCTCGCCCTCCGACATGGGGGGGATGAACACTGAAGCTTTCTTT. The encoded protein is CASSPSDMGGMNTEAFF.

V is TRBV29-1 and J is TRBJ1-4; D gene uncertain. Between the trimmed V and J ends, which lost 0 bases and 7 bases, there was a span of 3 bases. The CDR3 is 11 amino acids. Germline assignment: CDR1 SQVTM and CDR2 ANQGSEA. The CDR3 region is CSVEDSEKLFF. CDR3 bases: TGCAGCGTTGAAGATAGTGAAAAACTGTTTTTT.

Worth noting for this clone: An end of the junction does not agree with germline; a read error may underlie this. The rearrangement joins TRBV6-1 to TRBJ1-1, with D unresolved. This CDR3 region has 12 residues. CDR1 and CDR2 from the germline V gene are MNHNS and SASEGT. CDR3: CAISESGTEAFF. CDR3 DNA: TGTGCCATCAGTGAGTCGGGCACTGAAGCTTTCTTT.

The rearrangement joins TRBV27 to TRBJ1-4; D not resolved. Germline V gene sequence: CDR1 MNHEY, CDR2 SMNVEV (reference sequence). V lost 0 bases, J lost 0 bases, and 5 bases lay in between. The CDR3 runs to 15 residues. Written as DNA, the CDR3 is TGTGCCAGCAGTTTATCCGGGGCAACTAATGAAAAACTGTTTTTT. It specifies CASSLSGATNEKLFF.

This rearrangement joins TRBV5-5 to TRBJ2-7; D is possibly TRBD1 (6 bases). Germline CDR1 SGHKS, CDR2 YYEKEE (reference sequence). The ends were cut back, 0 bases at V and 0 bases at J, with 10 bases in the middle. The CDR3 consists of 15 residues. Here the CDR3 reads CASSLEDRTSYEQYF. The CDR3 DNA sequence: TGTGCCAGCAGCTTGGAGGACAGAACCTCCTACGAGCAGTACTTC.

The V gene is TRBV5-4, the J gene TRBJ2-4; 15 positions agree with TRBD2. Per germline, CDR1 SGHNT and CDR2 YYREEE (reference sequence). This CDR3 comprises 19 residues. With V trimmed by 4 bases and J by 1 base, 9 bases remained unmatched. As DNA, the CDR3 is TGTGCCAGCAGCGGACCGGGACTAGCGGGGGGATGGGCCAAAAACATTCAGTACTTC. This gives the protein CASSGPGLAGGWAKNIQYF.

The V call is TRBV7-9, the J call TRBJ1-6; 9 bases fit TRBD1. Germline loops: CDR1 SEHNR, CDR2 FQNEAQ (reference sequence). The J segment lost 10 bases and the V segment lost 1 base, leaving 2 bases of the junction unmatched. CDR3 size: 14 residues. The CDR3 loop is CASSLGTGVSPLHF. For the CDR3, the DNA is TGTGCCAGCAGCTTAGGGACAGGGGTGTCACCCCTCCACTTT.

The chain carries TRBV6-1 and TRBJ1-5, with TRBD1 identical over 7 bases. The germline gives CDR1 MNHNS, CDR2 SASEGT. V trimming: 6 bases; J trimming: 6 bases; junction bases outside the gene matches: 8. The CDR3 covers 14 residues. Here the CDR3 DNA reads TGTGCCAGCAGAGACAGGGCGCGAGGTCAGCCCCAGCATTTT. Its protein product is CASRDRARGQPQHF.

The chain carries TRBV19 and TRBJ1-1; D unresolved. The CDR3 loop spans 14 amino acids. From germline, CDR1 is LNHDA and CDR2 SQIVND (reference sequence). V was clipped by 1 base and J by 1 base, with 7 bases between them. The CDR3 protein is CASSIGQKNTEAFF. The CDR3, as DNA: TGTGCCAGTAGTATAGGCCAGAAGAACACTGAAGCTTTCTTT.